Listed below are T cell receptor beta chains from one sample, sequenced in a study of T cells in localized non-small cell lung cancer. Repertoires were generated with immunoSEQ multiplex PCR, while TCRdb's copy carries only in-frame clones and drops some. The sample lists tens of thousands of clones; 84% were seen once. Sequences were derived from peripheral blood mononuclear cells, sampled before any cancer treatment. The receptors derive from a man between 40 and 69 years old with stage III lung adenocarcinoma. Both conserved end residues are part of each CDR3. D genes are given only for firm matches. Clone sizes are given selectively: once, few, many, or a class where the clone is expanded.

TRBJ1-5 | TRBD1 | TRBV6-5 | . | CASRGTGAGNQPQHF | TGTGCCAGCCGGGGGACAGGGGCAGGGAATCAGCCCCAGCATTTT
TRBJ1-2 | TRBD1 | TRBV7-9 | . | CASSLGQGDGYTF | TGTGCCAGCAGCTTAGGACAGGGGGATGGCTACACCTTC
TRBJ1-5 | . | TRBV5-1 | . | CASSLFGGPDQPQHF | TGCGCCAGCAGCTTGTTCGGGGGCCCGGATCAGCCCCAGCATTTT
TRBJ1-1 | . | TRBV6-5 | few | CASRGGGNTEAFF | TGTGCCAGCAGGGGTGGAGGGAACACTGAAGCTTTCTTT
TRBJ2-1 | TRBD1 | TRBV6-6 | . | CASKPAPGGDEQFF | TGTGCCAGCAAACCGGCGCCAGGGGGCGATGAGCAGTTCTTC
TRBJ1-5 | TRBD1 | TRBV28 | . | CASSFGTVSQPQHF | TGTGCCAGCAGCTTCGGGACAGTAAGTCAGCCCCAGCATTTT
TRBJ2-7 | TRBD2 | TRBV5-4 | . | CASSLELAGADEQYF | TGTGCCAGCAGCTTGGAACTAGCGGGAGCAGACGAGCAGTACTTC
TRBJ2-2 | TRBD2 | TRBV18 | . | CASSPPSGGVTGELFF | TGTGCCAGCTCACCACCGTCGGGAGGGGTAACCGGGGAGCTGTTTTTT
TRBJ1-5 | . | TRBV6-1 | . | CASALLVQPQHF | TGTGCCTCTGCGCTTCTAGTTCAGCCCCAGCATTTT
TRBJ2-5 | TRBD1 | TRBV5-1 | . | CASSSGTGGGRETQYF | TGCGCCAGCAGCTCAGGGACAGGGGGAGGTCGAGAGACCCAGTACTTC
TRBJ2-1 | . | TRBV7-2 | . | CASSLRQESYNEQFF | TGTGCCAGCAGCTTACGACAGGAATCCTACAATGAGCAGTTCTTC
TRBJ2-4 | TRBD1 | TRBV7-9 | . | CASSPQHRGHQYF | TGTGCCAGCAGCCCACAACACAGGGGGCATCAGTACTTC
TRBJ2-3 | . | TRBV28 | . | CASKLSNTDTQYF | TGTGCCAGCAAACTATCGAACACAGATACGCAGTATTTT
TRBJ1-1 | . | TRBV2 | . | CASSDRWGNTEAFF | TGTGCCAGCAGTGATCGGTGGGGGAACACTGAAGCTTTCTTT
TRBJ2-3 | TRBD2 | TRBV11-1 | . | CASRTSGLAFDTQYF | TGTGCCAGCAGAACGAGCGGACTAGCGTTCGATACGCAGTATTTT
TRBJ2-6 | . | TRBV5-8 | few | CARSISGANVLTF | TGTGCCAGATCGATTTCTGGGGCCAACGTCCTGACTTTC
TRBJ1-2 | . | TRBV6-1 | few | CASSGDTTTNYGYTF | TGTGCCAGCAGTGGAGACACGACTACTAACTATGGCTACACCTTC
TRBJ1-5 | . | TRBV6-1 | . | CASSLEREGNQPQHF | TGTGCCAGTTCCTTGGAGAGGGAGGGCAATCAGCCCCAGCATTTT
TRBJ2-2 | TRBD2 | TRBV10-3 | . | CAISHSLTLAGAGGELFF | TGTGCCATCAGCCACTCTTTAACACTAGCGGGAGCGGGCGGGGAGCTGTTTTTT
TRBJ1-1 | TRBD1 | TRBV2 | . | CAILDRRNTEAFF | TGTGCCATCCTGGACAGGAGGAACACTGAAGCTTTCTTT
TRBJ1-2 | TRBD1 | TRBV2 | . | CASSGHRDSEGGYGYTF | TGTGCCAGCAGCGGACACCGGGACAGCGAGGGCGGCTATGGCTACACCTTC
TRBJ2-2 | TRBD2 | TRBV19 | few | CASKLSGGAEGNTGELFF | TGTGCCAGTAAACTTAGCGGGGGGGCCGAGGGGAACACCGGGGAGCTGTTTTTT
TRBJ2-7 | . | TRBV11-2 | . | CASSLRRDGTYEQYF | TGTGCCAGCAGCTTAAGACGGGACGGAACCTACGAGCAGTACTTC
TRBJ1-1 | . | TRBV9 | . | CASSTRQDEAFF | TGTGCCAGCAGCACCCGACAGGATGAAGCTTTCTTT
TRBJ1-6 | . | TRBV7-2 | . | CASSLSRAGPLHF | TGTGCCAGCAGCTTGAGCAGGGCCGGACCCCTCCACTTT
TRBJ2-7 | TRBD1 | TRBV14 | . | CASSPDRGLGTYEQYF | TGTGCCAGCAGCCCAGACAGGGGGCTAGGCACCTACGAGCAGTACTTC
TRBJ1-1 | . | TRBV6-1 | . | CAIDRYDRGAFF | TGTGCCATAGACAGATACGACCGGGGGGCTTTCTTT